One and the same sample provided the 9 T cell receptor beta chains below, sequenced in a study of T cell repertoires in cytomegalovirus infection. One entry per CDR3 protein results from TCRdb running MiXCR on the reads. This table holds approximately 160,000 distinct CDR3 sequences, 17% found once. The material sequenced was CD8+ T cells from PBMCs. The receptors stem from a human donor in good health (CMV status not recorded). Some clones in this sample may be carry-over from other donors' samples.

V and J are TRBV5-1 and TRBJ2-7; D gene ambiguous. CDR3 length: 19 residues. The V gene's germline CDR1 is SGHRS and CDR2 YFSETQ. Trimming stripped 0 bases from V and 6 bases from J, with 28 bases between. The DNA for the CDR3 is TGCGCCAGCAGCTTGGGGTGGGAAGAGGTGTCAGTCGGACCCGCCGAGCAGTACTTC. It encodes CASSLGWEEVSVGPAEQYF.

The rearrangement joins TRBV7-9 to TRBJ2-5; the D gene is possibly TRBD2 (6 bases). Germline V gene lookup returns CDR1 SEHNR and CDR2 FQNEAQ (reference sequence). The CDR3 loop spans 14 amino acids. V was clipped by 0 bases and J by 6 bases, with 11 bases between them. Written as DNA, the CDR3 is TGTGCCAGCAGCTTAGCCTCGGGAGCTCAGACCCAGTACTTC. This sequence encodes CASSLASGAQTQYF. Combining the CDR3 with reference TRBV7-9 and TRBJ2-5 gives the whole variable domain DTGVSQNPRHKITKRGQNVTFRCDPISEHNRLYWYRQTLGQGPEFLTYFQNEAQLEKSRLLSDRFSAERPKGSFSTLEIQRTEQGDSAMYLCASSLASGAQTQYFGPGTRLLVL.

The chain carries TRBV7-2 and TRBJ2-1; TRBD1 agrees at 9 bases. This CDR3 is built from 14 residues. V was clipped by 5 bases and J by 6 bases; unmatched bases: 5. Germline V gene sequence: CDR1 SGHTA, CDR2 FQGNSA. This CDR3 reads CASSRDRESNEQFF. Written as DNA, the CDR3 is TGTGCCAGCAGCCGGGACAGGGAAAGCAATGAGCAGTTCTTC.

This clonotype was detected only a few times. The V gene is TRBV11-2, the J gene TRBJ1-2; D not certain. The germline CDR1 and CDR2 sequences are SGHAT and FQNNGV. This CDR3 contains 14 residues. Between the trimmed V and J ends, which lost 5 bases and 4 bases, there was a span of 14 bases. This CDR3 is CASSQRGEFYGYTF. The CDR3 DNA sequence: TGTGCCAGCAGCCAACGTGGGGAGTTCTATGGCTACACCTTC. Full variable domain (outside the CDR3, taken from reference TRBV11-2 and TRBJ1-2): EAGVAQSPRYKIIEKRQSVAFWCNPISGHATLYWYQQILGQGPKLLIQFQNNGVVDDSQLPKDRFSAERLKGVDSTLKIQPAKLEDSAVYLCASSQRGEFYGYTFGSGTRLTVV.

This chain joins TRBV3-1 and TRBJ2-1; D is unresolved. Germline lookup yields CDR1 LGHDT and CDR2 YNNKEL (reference sequence). V lost 2 bases and J lost 4, with 3 bases in between. CDR3 length equals 12 residues. CDR3 nucleotide sequence: TGTGCCAGCAGCCAATTATACAATGAGCAGTTCTTC. This sequence encodes CASSQLYNEQFF.

This clonotype was picked up a small number of times. J is TRBJ2-1 and V is TRBV25-1, with D maybe TRBD1 (5 bases). The CDR3 totals 14 residues. V shed 1 base and J shed 7 bases, with 11 bases lying between them. The germline V gene encodes CDR1 MGHDK and CDR2 SYGVNS. The CDR3 is CASSESRGRNEQFF. CDR3 bases: TGTGCCAGCAGTGAATCAAGGGGTCGGAATGAGCAGTTCTTC.

The chain has TRBV7-6 and TRBJ1-1; D gene ambiguous. V was clipped by 1 base and J by 3 bases, with 12 bases between them. The CDR3 loop spans 15 amino acids. CDR1 SGHVS and CDR2 FNYEAQ come from the germline V gene. The CDR3 DNA follows: TGTGCCAGCAGCTTAGGTGAGGCCTCCGACACTGAAGCTTTCTTT. Amino acid sequence: CASSLGEASDTEAFF.

The rearrangement links TRBV2 to TRBJ2-7; D is uncertain. V shed 10 bases and J shed 5 bases, with 3 bases lying between them. Germline loops: CDR1 SNHLY, CDR2 FYNNEI. The CDR3 is 8 amino acids. The CDR3 DNA reads as TGTGCCACGGACGAGCAGTACTTC. As protein: CATDEQYF.

The chain has TRBV11-1 and TRBJ2-7; D is unresolved. The length of the CDR3 is 13 residues. Germline loops: CDR1 SGHAT, CDR2 FQDESV (reference sequence). V was trimmed by 1 base and J by 5 bases, leaving 9 bases between them. This CDR3 reads CASSLGQAHEQYF. Here the CDR3 DNA reads TGTGCCAGCAGCTTAGGCCAGGCCCACGAGCAGTACTTC. Variable domain in full (rest from reference TRBV11-1 and TRBJ2-7): EAEVAQSPRYKITEKSQAVAFWCDPISGHATLYWYRQILGQGPELLVQFQDESVVDDSQLPKDRFSAERLKGVDSTLKIQPAELGDSAMYLCASSLGQAHEQYFGPGTRLTVT.